One sample yielded the 16 T cell receptor beta chains listed below, sequenced in a study of cytomegalovirus exposure and HLA in healthy donors. Researchers ran the PCR with 60 Vbeta and 13 Jbeta primers. The method was immunoSEQ multiplex PCR; TCRdb's version includes in-frame clones alone and lacks a portion of them. The sample has approximately 150,000 clones, 61% seen once; the top ten hold less than 2%. The sequencing input was PBMCs. All receptors come from a male donor in good health and CMV-seronegative.

The chain couples TRBV7-3 to TRBJ1-2; possible D gene TRBD1, 5 bases. The CDR3 covers 13 residues. V lost 5 bases to trimming and J lost 6 bases, with 13 bases between them. CDR1 is SGHTA and CDR2 is FQGTGA in the germline V gene. Written as DNA, the CDR3 is TGTGCCAGCAGCCCCTCAGGGATTGATGGCTACACCTTC. Translated, it gives CASSPSGIDGYTF.

This clone was detected once. The J gene is TRBJ2-7, the V gene TRBV9; 12 bases line up with TRBD1. The CDR3 has 17 residues. Looked up from germline, CDR1 is SGDLS and CDR2 is YYNGEE. The V and J ends lost 0 bases and 1 base, in that order; junction bases with no gene match: 5. The CDR3 coding sequence is TGTGCCAGCAGCGTAGCCTGGGGACAGGGGGCTTCCTACGAGCAGTACTTC. It encodes CASSVAWGQGASYEQYF.

The rearrangement uses TRBV2 and TRBJ1-6, with 10 bases lining up with TRBD1. The CDR3 contains 14 residues. Germline trimming cut 6 bases from V and 10 bases from J; bases unmatched to any gene: 6. Germline values: CDR1 SNHLY, CDR2 FYNNEI. The chain's CDR3 is CASRPGTGESPLHF. The CDR3, as DNA: TGTGCCAGCAGGCCCGGGACAGGGGAATCACCCCTCCACTTT.

The J gene is TRBJ2-3, the V gene TRBV7-3; D not certain. This CDR3 is built from 18 residues. V was trimmed by 1 base and J by 0 bases, leaving 17 bases between them. CDR1 is SGHTA and CDR2 is FQGTGA in the germline V gene. CDR3 loop: CASSLNPSSDTSTDTQYF. In DNA, the CDR3 is TGTGCCAGCAGCTTAAACCCCAGCAGCGATACGAGCACAGATACGCAGTATTTT.

This clone showed up just a few times. The chain has TRBV6-1 and TRBJ2-7; the match to TRBD1 covers 7 bases. Losses at the gene ends were 8 bases for V and 0 bases for J; bases not matched to a gene: 7. CDR3 length: 14 residues. Germline lookup yields CDR1 MNHNS and CDR2 SASEGT. CDR3 loop: CASRPGQSSYEQYF. CDR3 bases: TGTGCCAGCCGTCCGGGACAGAGCTCCTACGAGCAGTACTTC.

V usage is TRBV6-5 and J usage is TRBJ1-1; D unclear. This CDR3 comprises 15 residues. The V gene's germline CDR1 is MNHEY and CDR2 SVGAGI. Trimming removed 5 bases at V and 0 bases at J, with 13 bases between. The CDR3 nucleotides are TGTGCCAGCAGTCTGGCTAGTGGTATGAACACTGAAGCTTTCTTT. It is translated as CASSLASGMNTEAFF.

The chain carries TRBV7-2 and TRBJ2-2; 7 nucleotides agree with TRBD1. The CDR3 runs 17 residues. Per the germline V gene, CDR1 is SGHTA and CDR2 is FQGNSA. Unmatched junction bases numbered 11, after V lost 4 bases and J lost 3 bases. The CDR3 reads CASSSGGSAAYTGELFF. For the CDR3, the DNA is TGTGCCAGCAGCTCAGGGGGTAGCGCGGCATACACCGGGGAGCTGTTTTTT.

The chain recombines TRBV27 with TRBJ2-1; 8 bases agree with TRBD2. The trim removed 3 bases at V and 3 bases at J, leaving 4 bases unmatched. Germline V lookup: CDR1 MNHEY, CDR2 SMNVEV (reference sequence). The CDR3 runs 15 residues. This chain's CDR3 is CASSLGGGNYNEQFF. In nucleotides, the CDR3 is TGTGCCAGCAGTTTGGGCGGGGGGAACTACAATGAGCAGTTCTTC.

V usage is TRBV4-1 and J usage is TRBJ2-7; TRBD2 aligns across 13 bases. With V trimmed by 3 bases and J by 3 bases, 2 bases remained unmatched. The CDR3 is made up of 15 amino acids. Germline V lookup: CDR1 MGHRA, CDR2 YSYEKL. The CDR3 bases are TGCGCCAGCAGCCAGACTAGCGGGGGGTTCTACGAGCAGTACTTC. Translated, it gives CASSQTSGGFYEQYF.

The chain has TRBV19 and TRBJ1-2; unclear D gene. Trimming left V 4 bases short and J 2 bases short, with 11 bases between. CDR3 length: 14 amino acids. Per germline, CDR1 LNHDA and CDR2 SQIVND (reference sequence). The CDR3 is CASSKGSANYGYTF. CDR3 DNA sequence: TGTGCCAGTAGTAAAGGCTCAGCGAACTATGGCTACACCTTC.

This clone appeared a few times. V gene TRBV28 combines with J gene TRBJ1-5; 7 bases align to TRBD1. The CDR3 is made up of 19 amino acids. V shed 3 bases and J 0 bases; nucleotides not matched to a gene: 14. The germline gives CDR1 MDHEN, CDR2 SYDVKM. CDR3 sequence (DNA): TGTGCCAGCAGTTTCCTCATAGAACTAGGGACAGTTAGCAATCAGCCCCAGCATTTT. This codes for CASSFLIELGTVSNQPQHF.

This chain joins TRBV30 and TRBJ2-7, with 9 bases identical to TRBD2. V lost 5 bases to trimming and J lost 1 base; unmatched junction nucleotides: 3. The V gene's germline CDR1 is GTSNPN and CDR2 SVGIG (reference sequence). The length of the CDR3 is 13 residues. The CDR3 DNA is TGTGCCTGGGGGAGCGGGGGGTCCTACGAGCAGTACTTC. Translating it yields CAWGSGGSYEQYF.

The table lists this clone with a few counts. The chain is built from TRBV6-1 and TRBJ1-2, with 7 bases fitting TRBD1. The J segment lost 4 bases and the V segment lost 4 bases, leaving 15 bases of the junction unmatched. Germline-derived CDR1 and CDR2 are MNHNS and SASEGT. The CDR3 has 17 residues. CDR3 nucleotide sequence: TGTGCCAGCAGTGTATTCCGGGAGTACAGGGGAAGCTATGGCTACACCTTC. Protein product: CASSVFREYRGSYGYTF.

V gene TRBV29-1 combines with J gene TRBJ2-7, with 10 bases aligning to TRBD1. From germline, CDR1 is SQVTM and CDR2 ANQGSEA. The CDR3 runs to 13 residues. V shed 6 bases and J 1 base; nucleotides not matched to a gene: 3. CDR3 in DNA: TGCAGCGTCCAGGACAGGGGGTCCTACGAGCAGTACTTC. Translation: CSVQDRGSYEQYF.

This sequence joins TRBV20-1 and TRBJ1-1; 7 positions match TRBD1. From germline, CDR1 is DFQATT and CDR2 SNEGSKA (reference sequence). V gave up 6 bases and J gave up 7 bases; unmatched junction bases: 5. There are 11 residues in the CDR3. This CDR3 reads CSAPGQREAFF. The CDR3 DNA sequence: TGCAGTGCCCCGGGACAGCGTGAAGCTTTCTTT.

Only one count was recorded for this clone. J is TRBJ2-7 and V is TRBV6-5, with D perhaps matching TRBD1 (5 bases). This CDR3 has 11 residues. Trimming removed 8 bases at V and 2 bases at J, with 7 bases between. Germline values: CDR1 MNHEY, CDR2 SVGAGI. CDR3 sequence: CASSTAYEQYF. In nucleotides, the CDR3 is TGTGCCAGCTCGACAGCCTACGAGCAGTACTTC.